These 19 T cell receptor beta chains share one sample of origin, sequenced in a study of control samples from healthy donors and cancer patients. Clones were read by immunoSEQ multiplex PCR, and TCRdb kept only the in-frame ones, dropping some. The sample lists more than 100,000 clones; approximately 89% were seen once. Sequencing used blood. The source is a man in his late teens or twenties in good health.

The CDR3 loop reads CASSFIGTASYEQYF. Here the CDR3 DNA reads TGCGCCAGCAGCTTTATAGGGACCGCCTCCTACGAGCAGTACTTC. The V gene is TRBV5-1, the J gene TRBJ2-7, with D possibly called TRBD1 or TRBD2 (5 bases each). Between the trimmed V and J ends, which lost 2 bases and 0 bases, there was a span of 12 bases. Germline V gene data show CDR1 as SGHRS and CDR2 as YFSETQ. The CDR3 spans 15 residues. Looking up the rest from reference TRBV5-1 and TRBJ2-7 gives the full variable domain: KAGVTQTPRYLIKTRGQQVTLSCSPISGHRSVSWYQQTPGQGLQFLFEYFSETQRNKGNFPGRFSGRQFSNSRSEMNVSTLELGDSALYLCASSFIGTASYEQYFGPGTRLTVT.

The CDR3: CARGQNFFFSGNTIYF. CDR3 sequence (DNA): TGCGCCCGGGGACAGAACTTTTTTTTCTCTGGAAACACCATATATTTT. The chain couples TRBV23-1 to TRBJ1-3, with TRBD1 matching 7 bases. TRBV23-1 is classed as an ORF, of uncertain function. The CDR3 is 16 residues long. V shed 11 bases and J 0 bases; nucleotides not matched to a gene: 13.

This chain uses TRBV21-1 with TRBJ1-3. TRBV21-1 is described as a pseudogene. This CDR3 is 12 amino acids long. The CDR3 DNA is TGTGCCAGCATCATCCGGAATGAAACCATATATTTT. It translates to CASIIRNETIYF.

CDR3 residues: CASSQPSGARDTQYF. CDR3 sequence (DNA): TGCGCCAGCAGCCAGCCTAGCGGGGCTAGAGATACGCAGTATTTT. This chain uses TRBV5-1 with TRBJ2-3, with 9 bases that match TRBD2. The CDR3 loop spans 15 amino acids. CDR1 and CDR2 from the germline V gene are SGHRS and YFSETQ. V dropped 4 bases and J dropped 5; count of bases not matched to a gene: 8.

The chain links TRBV12-5 to TRBJ2-3; D not certain. The CDR3 runs to 14 residues. Germline CDR1 reads LGHNT; CDR2 reads FRNRAP. The ends were cut back, 0 bases at V and 0 bases at J, with 4 bases in the middle. CDR3 DNA sequence: TGTGCTAGTGGTTTGGTATATAGCACAGATACGCAGTATTTT. Residues: CASGLVYSTDTQYF.

The chain recombines TRBV7-9 with TRBJ2-1; 9 bases fit TRBD2. CDR1 is SEHNR and CDR2 is FQNEAQ in the germline V gene (reference sequence). The CDR3 has 16 amino acids. Losses at the gene ends were 0 bases for V and 8 bases for J; bases not matched to a gene: 8. The chain's CDR3 is CASSLARAGGHYEQFF. The CDR3 DNA sequence: TGTGCCAGCAGCTTAGCGCGGGCGGGGGGGCACTATGAGCAGTTCTTC.

V usage is TRBV6-6 and J usage is TRBJ2-2; D gene uncertain. CDR1 is MNHNY and CDR2 is SVGAGI in the germline V gene (reference sequence). Trimming removed 6 bases at V and 7 bases at J, with 15 bases between. This CDR3 contains 14 residues. The CDR3: CASRPPAVNGELFF. In DNA form, the CDR3 reads TGTGCCAGCAGGCCGCCTGCAGTGAACGGGGAGCTGTTTTTT.

The rearrangement links TRBV5-1 to TRBJ1-4, with unresolved D. Germline CDR1 reads SGHRS; CDR2 reads YFSETQ. This CDR3 spans 13 amino acids. Trimming removed 0 bases from V and 8 bases from J, with 8 bases in between. The CDR3 loop reads CASSLGVGEKLFF. The CDR3 coding sequence is TGCGCCAGCAGCTTGGGTGTAGGGGAAAAACTGTTTTTT.

This chain connects TRBV6-5 to TRBJ1-1; D is perhaps TRBD1 (5 bases). The CDR3 consists of 14 residues. Trimming pared 6 bases from V and 4 bases from J, leaving 15 bases between. Germline V gene sequence: CDR1 MNHEY, CDR2 SVGAGI. The CDR3 nucleotides read TGTGCCAGCAGCCACCGGGCAGGGTCCACTGAAGCTTTCTTT. This encodes CASSHRAGSTEAFF.

The V and J genes are TRBV1 and TRBJ1-5. TRBV1 is a known pseudogene. CDR3 length equals 16 residues. The CDR3 nucleotides are TGCACCAGCAGCCAAGATCAGGCCGGGTTTGCTCAGCCCCAGCATTTT. Translated: CTSSQDQAGFAQPQHF.

The V and J genes are TRBV10-2 and TRBJ2-3; 11 bases agree with TRBD2. This CDR3 is built from 15 residues. From germline, CDR1 is WSHSY and CDR2 SAAADI. V lost 7 bases to trimming and J lost 6 bases; unmatched junction nucleotides: 9. The CDR3 region has the DNA TGCGCCAGCACCCTGGGACTAGCGGTGATCGATACGCAGTATTTT. Its translation is CASTLGLAVIDTQYF.

This chain uses TRBV7-9 with TRBJ1-2; the D is unclear. This CDR3 spans 12 amino acids. Germline loops: CDR1 SEHNR, CDR2 FQNEAQ (reference sequence). V was cut by 1 base and J by 6 bases, with 6 bases left in between. DNA of the CDR3: TGTGCCAGCAGCTTAGGGGGTAATGGCTACACCTTC. Its translation is CASSLGGNGYTF.

This rearrangement joins TRBV2 to TRBJ2-3; 8 bases are a match to TRBD1. V trimming: 6 bases; J trimming: 0 bases; junction bases outside the gene matches: 5. The germline V gene encodes CDR1 SNHLY and CDR2 FYNNEI. The CDR3 contains 15 residues. CDR3 amino acids: CASRADRASTDTQYF. CDR3 in DNA: TGTGCCAGCAGGGCGGACAGGGCCAGCACAGATACGCAGTATTTT.

This chain links TRBV3-1 (or the pseudogene TRBV3-2) with TRBJ2-5; 11 bases are shared with TRBD1. Germline V CDR1 and CDR2: LGHDT, YNNKEL (reference sequence). V gave up 0 bases and J gave up 4 bases; unmatched junction bases: 4. The CDR3 covers 16 residues. This CDR3 reads CASSQDVGQGAETQYF. For the CDR3, the DNA is TGTGCCAGCAGCCAAGATGTAGGACAGGGGGCAGAGACCCAGTACTTC.

The table lists this clone with a count of one. V usage is TRBV5-4 and J usage is TRBJ1-1; D remains ambiguous. The CDR3 runs 13 residues. Germline CDR1 is SGHNT and CDR2 is YYREEE (reference sequence). Between the trimmed V and J ends, which lost 4 bases and 10 bases, there was a span of 17 bases. CDR3 region: CASSEWTGSSAFF. The CDR3 DNA reads TGTGCCAGCAGCGAATGGACGGGAAGTTCAGCTTTCTTT.

This chain joins TRBV11-2 and TRBJ2-1; 8 bases agree with TRBD1. J lost 6 bases, V lost 5 bases, and 6 bases had no gene match. The CDR3 is 14 amino acids. The germline CDR1 and CDR2 sequences are SGHAT and FQNNGV. CDR3 nucleotide sequence: TGTGCCAGCAGCGAACTGACAGGGGCCAATGAGCAGTTCTTC. The encoded protein is CASSELTGANEQFF.

The J gene is TRBJ1-1, the V gene TRBV5-4, with 7 nucleotides matching TRBD1. Germline lookup yields CDR1 SGHNT and CDR2 YYREEE (reference sequence). Trimming at V came to 3 bases and at J to 1 base, leaving 12 bases not matched to a gene. The CDR3 has 17 residues. The CDR3 DNA is TGTGCCAGCAGCTCCTTACAGGGGTGGGCGAGGAACACTGAAGCTTTCTTT. Its protein product is CASSSLQGWARNTEAFF.

This chain joins TRBV18 and TRBJ1-2; D remains unclear. The germline gives CDR1 KGHSH, CDR2 LQKENI. This CDR3 has 15 residues. V dropped 3 bases and J dropped 2 bases, with 13 bases sitting between them. DNA for the CDR3: TGTGCCAGCTCACCTACTACCGATCTCAACTATGGCTACACCTTC. Amino acids: CASSPTTDLNYGYTF.

Only one count was recorded for this clone. This chain joins TRBV7-8 and TRBJ2-6; TRBD1 is a possible D gene (6 bases). V gave up 5 bases and J gave up 6 bases, with 23 bases separating them. This CDR3 is 18 amino acids long. The germline V gene encodes CDR1 SGHVS and CDR2 FQNEAQ. CDR3 region: CASSPRAQMGAQANVLTF. CDR3 DNA: TGTGCCAGCAGCCCTAGGGCTCAGATGGGGGCTCAGGCCAACGTCCTGACTTTC.